The following is a T cell receptor (beta chain) sequence with its context. Building the TCR beta libraries relied on iRepertoire HTBI primers, and CDR3 regions underwent Arm-PCR. TCRdb itself ran the multiplex PCR reads through MiXCR, one entry per CDR3 protein. The sample has some 300,000 distinct CDR3 sequences; under 25% are singletons. As to time point: persistent/refractory GD, antithyroid drugs over 5 years with positive TRAb. Generation of the TCR library employed RNA extracted from PBMCs. Germline V gives CDR1 LNHDA, CDR2 SQIVND (reference sequence). The V end lost 3 bases, the J end lost 7 bases, and 10 bases lay between the germline ends. The CDR3 covers 13 residues. The data are from a study of regulatory T cells in long-lasting Graves disease.

The genes are TRBV19 and TRBJ2-1, with D possibly matching TRBD1 (5 bases). The input for sequencing was peripheral blood mononuclear cells (PBMCs), taken when the disease was refractory, from a patient treated with antithyroid drugs. This sequence was found in a female donor with Graves disease. This CDR3 reads CASSMGPGNEQFF. Here the CDR3 DNA reads TGTGCCAGTAGTATGGGGCCTGGGAATGAGCAGTTCTTC.